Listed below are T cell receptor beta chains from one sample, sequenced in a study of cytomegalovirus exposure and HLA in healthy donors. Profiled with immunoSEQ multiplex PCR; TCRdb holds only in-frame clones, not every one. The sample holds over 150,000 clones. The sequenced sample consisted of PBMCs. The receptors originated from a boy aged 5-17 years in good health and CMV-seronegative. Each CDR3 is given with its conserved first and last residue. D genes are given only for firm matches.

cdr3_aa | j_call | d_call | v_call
CASSPDAQSYEQYF | TRBJ2-7 | NA | TRBV7-9
CASSYLAERDTQYF | TRBJ2-3 | TRBD2 | TRBV6-5
CASSKTGLYEQYF | TRBJ2-7 | TRBD1 | TRBV6-6
CASRRTSGDVRNTQYF | TRBJ2-3 | TRBD2 | TRBV19
CASSQNTDTQYF | TRBJ2-3 | NA | TRBV2
CASNYIPLQDRPGYTF | TRBJ1-2 | NA | TRBV6-9
CASSQGAGGAANEKLFF | TRBJ1-4 | NA | TRBV4-1
CASSPTSVTDTQYF | TRBJ2-3 | TRBD2 | TRBV27
CASSQDTGVAGELFF | TRBJ2-2 | TRBD1 | TRBV4-1
CASSPGQHEQYF | TRBJ2-7 | TRBD1 | TRBV18
CASSQPPLLAGLNEQFF | TRBJ2-1 | TRBD2 | TRBV4-2
CASSRGQGDTEAFF | TRBJ1-1 | TRBD1 | TRBV7-3
CASSLSGDRDLLAKNIQYF | TRBJ2-4 | NA | TRBV11-3
CASSAGGGSTDTQYF | TRBJ2-3 | TRBD1 | TRBV11-2
CASLLAGISGANVLTF | TRBJ2-6 | TRBD2 | TRBV13
CAWSVRLRGNTEAFF | TRBJ1-1 | NA | TRBV30
CASSQARPGYEQYF | TRBJ2-7 | NA | TRBV25-1
CASSQDLPYEQYF | TRBJ2-7 | NA | TRBV4-3
CSVGDIYEQYF | TRBJ2-7 | NA | TRBV29-1
CASSEMVASGVNEQFF | TRBJ2-1 | TRBD2 | TRBV6-1
CASSMGTGVYEQYF | TRBJ2-7 | TRBD1 | TRBV19
CASSEALDPPDF | TRBJ2-3 | NA | TRBV2
CASSLGQGFGEQYF | TRBJ2-7 | TRBD1 | TRBV6-6
CAISEREANYGYTF | TRBJ1-2 | NA | TRBV10-3
CATRDGTGKLYEQYF | TRBJ2-7 | TRBD1 | TRBV2
CASSQTGSVTYNEQFF | TRBJ2-1 | TRBD1 | TRBV5-4
CASSSWQDYNQPQHF | TRBJ1-5 | NA | TRBV27
CASSYGTGGEQFF | TRBJ2-1 | TRBD1 | TRBV27
CASRPDRGASYEQYF | NA | TRBD1 | TRBV6-5
CASSQTGDEQYF | TRBJ2-7 | TRBD1 | TRBV4-1
CASSLADRVVYGYTF | TRBJ1-2 | TRBD1 | TRBV5-5
CASSVTDGIYEQYF | TRBJ2-7 | NA | TRBV9
CASSKTGQQETQYF | TRBJ2-5 | TRBD1 | TRBV5-4
CASTLGTVYEQYF | TRBJ2-7 | TRBD1 | TRBV28
CASERIGNTEAFF | TRBJ1-1 | NA | TRBV2
CASSPSRPGLAPTNYGYTF | TRBJ1-2 | NA | TRBV4-3
CASSLALDRPTYEQYF | TRBJ2-7 | NA | TRBV7-9
CASSLEGQPGGYTF | TRBJ1-2 | NA | TRBV7-6
CASRREMNTEAFF | TRBJ1-1 | NA | TRBV7-3
CASSPWERGEAFF | TRBJ1-1 | NA | TRBV14
CASSAGWGVRGSSGNTIYF | TRBJ1-3 | NA | TRBV28
CASSSGGDEQYF | NA | TRBD2 | TRBV5-4
CASSTDRGNSPLHF | TRBJ1-6 | NA | TRBV19
CASSLADFDEQYF | TRBJ2-7 | NA | TRBV5-5
CAWGGDGNQPQHF | TRBJ1-5 | NA | TRBV30
CASRVTSGGAYEQFF | TRBJ2-1 | TRBD2 | TRBV27
CASSEQGAEGYTF | TRBJ1-2 | TRBD1 | TRBV7-9
CASSQAPGQPNTEAFF | TRBJ1-1 | TRBD1 | TRBV4-1
CASSGTTGAEETQYF | TRBJ2-5 | TRBD1 | TRBV9
CASTGGISGGVTDTQYF | TRBJ2-3 | TRBD2 | TRBV5-5
CASSYPAASGGADTQYF | TRBJ2-3 | TRBD2 | TRBV5-1
CASKRDSRGTGELFF | TRBJ2-2 | TRBD1 | TRBV6-5
CAISESTAQETQYF | TRBJ2-5 | NA | TRBV10-3
CASSPAGNRGPRTDTQYF | TRBJ2-3 | NA | TRBV18
CASSFQGNTEAFF | TRBJ1-1 | NA | TRBV19
CASTWTGLNEQFF | TRBJ2-1 | TRBD1 | TRBV6-1
CASSLEVAQYF | TRBJ2-3 | NA | TRBV7-2
CASSVPGADTQYF | TRBJ2-3 | NA | TRBV9
CASSLGTATNYGYTF | TRBJ1-2 | TRBD1 | TRBV6-6
CASSELGTGENTEAFF | TRBJ1-1 | TRBD1 | TRBV2